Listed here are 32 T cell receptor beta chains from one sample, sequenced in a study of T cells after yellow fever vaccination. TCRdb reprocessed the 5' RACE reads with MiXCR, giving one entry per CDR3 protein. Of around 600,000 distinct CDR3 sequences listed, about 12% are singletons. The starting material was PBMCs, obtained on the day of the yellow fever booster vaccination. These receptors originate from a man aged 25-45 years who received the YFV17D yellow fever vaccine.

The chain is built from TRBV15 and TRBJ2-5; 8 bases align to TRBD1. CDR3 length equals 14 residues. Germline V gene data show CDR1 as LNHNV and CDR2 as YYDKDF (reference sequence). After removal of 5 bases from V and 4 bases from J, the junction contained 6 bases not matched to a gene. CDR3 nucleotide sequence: TGTGCCACCAGCTCCCGGACAGGGCTAGAGACCCAGTACTTC. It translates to CATSSRTGLETQYF.

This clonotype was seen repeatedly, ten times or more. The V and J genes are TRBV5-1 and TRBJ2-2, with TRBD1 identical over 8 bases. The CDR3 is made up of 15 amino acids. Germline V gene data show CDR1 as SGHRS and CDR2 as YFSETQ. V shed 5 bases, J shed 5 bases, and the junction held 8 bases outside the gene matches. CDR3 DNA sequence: TGCGCCAGCAGATTGATTCAGGGGGCAACCGGGGAGCTGTTTTTT. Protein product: CASRLIQGATGELFF.

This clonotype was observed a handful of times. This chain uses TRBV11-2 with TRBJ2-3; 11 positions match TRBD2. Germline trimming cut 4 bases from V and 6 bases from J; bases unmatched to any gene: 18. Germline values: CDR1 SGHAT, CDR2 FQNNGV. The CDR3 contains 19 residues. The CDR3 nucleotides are TGTGCCAGCAGCTCCCCTTACAGGGCTAGCGGGAGGTCGGGGGATACGCAGTATTTT. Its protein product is CASSSPYRASGRSGDTQYF.

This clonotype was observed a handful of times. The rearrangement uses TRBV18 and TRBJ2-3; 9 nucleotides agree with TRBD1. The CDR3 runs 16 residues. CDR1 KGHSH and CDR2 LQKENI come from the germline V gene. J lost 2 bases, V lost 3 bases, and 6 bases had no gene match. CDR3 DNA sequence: TGTGCCAGCTCACCGCAGGACAGGGGTGTCACAGATACGCAGTATTTT. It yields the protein CASSPQDRGVTDTQYF.

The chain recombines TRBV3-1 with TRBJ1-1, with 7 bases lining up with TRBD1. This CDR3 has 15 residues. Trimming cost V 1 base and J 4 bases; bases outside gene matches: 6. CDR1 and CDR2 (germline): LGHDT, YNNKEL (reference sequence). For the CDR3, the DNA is TGTGCCAGCAGCCAAGGAGGGGGCGTGGGCACTGAAGCTTTCTTT. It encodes CASSQGGGVGTEAFF.

The CDR3 bases are TGCAGTGCTATAGGGGGAAGGAAGCAGTTCTTC. Amino acids: CSAIGGRKQFF. V is TRBV20-1 and J is TRBJ2-1; D may be TRBD1 (6 bases). The germline V gene encodes CDR1 DFQATT and CDR2 SNEGSKA (reference sequence). With 4 bases removed from V and 11 bases from J, the gap between germline ends came to 12 bases. The CDR3 loop spans 11 amino acids.

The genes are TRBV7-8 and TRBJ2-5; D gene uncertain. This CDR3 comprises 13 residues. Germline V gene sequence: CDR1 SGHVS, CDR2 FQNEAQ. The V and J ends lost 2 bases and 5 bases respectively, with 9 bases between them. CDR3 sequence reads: CASSLSTEETQYF. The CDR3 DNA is TGTGCCAGCAGCTTATCTACAGAGGAGACCCAGTACTTC.

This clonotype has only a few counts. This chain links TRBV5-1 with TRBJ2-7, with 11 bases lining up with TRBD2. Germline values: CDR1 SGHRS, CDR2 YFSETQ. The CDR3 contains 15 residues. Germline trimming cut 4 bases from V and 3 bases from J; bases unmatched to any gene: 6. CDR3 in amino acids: CASSPGGTSGYEQYF. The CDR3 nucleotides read TGCGCCAGCAGCCCGGGGGGGACTAGCGGCTACGAGCAGTACTTC. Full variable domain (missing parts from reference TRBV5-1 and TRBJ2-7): KAGVTQTPRYLIKTRGQQVTLSCSPISGHRSVSWYQQTPGQGLQFLFEYFSETQRNKGNFPGRFSGRQFSNSRSEMNVSTLELGDSALYLCASSPGGTSGYEQYFGPGTRLTVT.

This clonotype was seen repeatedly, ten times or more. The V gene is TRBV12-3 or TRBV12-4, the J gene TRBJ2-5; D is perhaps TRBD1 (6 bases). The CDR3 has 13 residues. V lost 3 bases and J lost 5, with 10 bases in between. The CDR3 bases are TGTGCCAGCAGTTTCGGACAGAGGGAGACCCAGTACTTC. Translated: CASSFGQRETQYF.

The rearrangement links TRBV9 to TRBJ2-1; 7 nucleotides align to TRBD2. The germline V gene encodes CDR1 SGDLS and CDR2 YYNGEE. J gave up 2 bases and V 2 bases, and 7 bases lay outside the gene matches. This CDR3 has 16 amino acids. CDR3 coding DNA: TGTGCCAGCAGCGTCCGCCCCGGGAGGACCTACAATGAGCAGTTCTTC. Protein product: CASSVRPGRTYNEQFF. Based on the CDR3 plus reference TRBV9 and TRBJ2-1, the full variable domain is DSGVTQTPKHLITATGQRVTLRCSPRSGDLSVYWYQQSLDQGLQFLIQYYNGEERAKGNILERFSAQQFPDLHSELNLSSLELGDSALYFCASSVRPGRTYNEQFFGPGTRLTVL.

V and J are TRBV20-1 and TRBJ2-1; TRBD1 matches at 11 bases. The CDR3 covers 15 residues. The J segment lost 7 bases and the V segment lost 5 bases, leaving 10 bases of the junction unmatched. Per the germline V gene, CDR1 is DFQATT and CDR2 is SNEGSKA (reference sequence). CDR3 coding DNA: TGCAGTGCTCCATACCGGGACAGGGGGGGTAATGAGCAGTTCTTC. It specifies CSAPYRDRGGNEQFF.

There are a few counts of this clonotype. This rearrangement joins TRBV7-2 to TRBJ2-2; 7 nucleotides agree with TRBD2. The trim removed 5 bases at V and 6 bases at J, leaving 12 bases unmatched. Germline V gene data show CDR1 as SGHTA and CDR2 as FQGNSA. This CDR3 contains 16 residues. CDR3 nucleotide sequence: TGTGCCAGCAGCCGCAGCGGGACTGTCTTAGCCGGGGAGCTGTTTTTT. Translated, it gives CASSRSGTVLAGELFF.

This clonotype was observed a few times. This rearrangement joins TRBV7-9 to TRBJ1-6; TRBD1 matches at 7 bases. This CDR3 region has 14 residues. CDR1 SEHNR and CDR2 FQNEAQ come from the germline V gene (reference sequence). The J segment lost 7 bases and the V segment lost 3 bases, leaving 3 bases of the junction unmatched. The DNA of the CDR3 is TGTGCCAGCAGCTTCGAACAGGGGAATTCACCCCTCCACTTT. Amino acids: CASSFEQGNSPLHF.

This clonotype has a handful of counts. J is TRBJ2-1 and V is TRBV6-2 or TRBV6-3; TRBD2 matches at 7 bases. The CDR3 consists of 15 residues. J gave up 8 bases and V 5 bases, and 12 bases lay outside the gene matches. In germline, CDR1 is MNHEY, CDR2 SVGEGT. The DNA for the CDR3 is TGTGCCAGCAGTGCGCGGACTAGAGGGATCCATGAGCAGTTCTTC. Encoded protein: CASSARTRGIHEQFF.

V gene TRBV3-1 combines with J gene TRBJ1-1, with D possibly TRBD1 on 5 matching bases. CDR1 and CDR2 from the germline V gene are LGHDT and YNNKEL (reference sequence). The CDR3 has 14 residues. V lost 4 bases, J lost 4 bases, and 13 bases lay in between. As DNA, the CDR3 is TGTGCCAGCAGCCCCAGAGGGGAGGGCACTGAAGCTTTCTTT. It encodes CASSPRGEGTEAFF.

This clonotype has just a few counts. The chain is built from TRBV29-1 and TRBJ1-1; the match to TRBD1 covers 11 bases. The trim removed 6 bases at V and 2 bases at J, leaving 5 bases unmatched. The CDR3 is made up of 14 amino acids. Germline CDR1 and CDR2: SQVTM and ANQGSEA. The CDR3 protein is CSVAGQGANTEAFF. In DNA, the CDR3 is TGCAGCGTGGCCGGACAGGGGGCTAACACTGAAGCTTTCTTT.

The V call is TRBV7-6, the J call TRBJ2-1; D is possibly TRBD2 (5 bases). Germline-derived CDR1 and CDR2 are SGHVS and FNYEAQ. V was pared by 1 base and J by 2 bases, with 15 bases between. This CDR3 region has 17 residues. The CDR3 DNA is TGTGCCAGCAGCTTAGGTCCGGGTGAGGGTACCTACAATGAGCAGTTCTTC. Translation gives CASSLGPGEGTYNEQFF.

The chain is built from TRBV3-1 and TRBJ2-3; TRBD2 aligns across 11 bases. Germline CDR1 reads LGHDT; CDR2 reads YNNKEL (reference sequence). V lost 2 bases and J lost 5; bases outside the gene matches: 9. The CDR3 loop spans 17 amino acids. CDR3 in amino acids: CASSQRSLAGVVDTQYF. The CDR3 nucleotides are TGTGCCAGCAGCCAAAGGTCACTAGCGGGAGTGGTAGATACGCAGTATTTT.

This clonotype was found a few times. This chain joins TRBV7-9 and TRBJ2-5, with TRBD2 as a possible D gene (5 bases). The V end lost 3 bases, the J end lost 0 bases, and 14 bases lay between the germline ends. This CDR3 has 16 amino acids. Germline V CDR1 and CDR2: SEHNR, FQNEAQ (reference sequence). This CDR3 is CASSFLRAEHQETQYF. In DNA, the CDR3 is TGTGCCAGCAGCTTCCTTAGAGCGGAGCACCAAGAGACCCAGTACTTC.

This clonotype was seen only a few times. As DNA, the CDR3 is TGTGCCAGCAGCTCACGAAGGGGCGAAGGTTGGAACTACGAGCAGTACTTC. It specifies CASSSRRGEGWNYEQYF. V gene TRBV7-2 combines with J gene TRBJ2-7; possibly TRBD1 for D (5 bases). The CDR3 spans 17 residues. Germline loops: CDR1 SGHTA, CDR2 FQGNSA. With 4 bases removed from V and 3 bases from J, the gap between germline ends came to 22 bases.

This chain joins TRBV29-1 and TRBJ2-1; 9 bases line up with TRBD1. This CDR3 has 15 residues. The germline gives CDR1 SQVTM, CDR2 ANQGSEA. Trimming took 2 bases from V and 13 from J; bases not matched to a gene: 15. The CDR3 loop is CSVEPTGGRVAPQFF. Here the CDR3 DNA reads TGCAGCGTTGAACCTACAGGGGGCAGGGTGGCCCCACAGTTCTTC.

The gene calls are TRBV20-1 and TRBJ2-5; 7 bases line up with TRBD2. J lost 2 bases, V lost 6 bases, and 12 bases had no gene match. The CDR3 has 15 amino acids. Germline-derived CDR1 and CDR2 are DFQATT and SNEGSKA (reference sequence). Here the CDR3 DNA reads TGCAGTGCAACCCGGGAGGCCCTGGTACAAGAGACCCAGTACTTC. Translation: CSATREALVQETQYF.

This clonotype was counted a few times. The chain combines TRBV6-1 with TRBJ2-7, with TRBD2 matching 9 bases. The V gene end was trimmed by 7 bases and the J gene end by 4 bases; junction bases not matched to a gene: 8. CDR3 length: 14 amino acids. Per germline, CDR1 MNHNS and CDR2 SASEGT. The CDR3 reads CASNPLAGEYEQYF. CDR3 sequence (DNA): TGTGCCAGCAACCCCTTAGCGGGAGAATACGAGCAGTACTTC.

The CDR3 bases are TGTGCCAGCAGCGTCCTTAGCGGGAGAGGGGCAGATACGCAGTATTTT. Translating gives CASSVLSGRGADTQYF. The rearrangement links TRBV9 to TRBJ2-3; 9 nucleotides line up with TRBD2. CDR1 is SGDLS and CDR2 is YYNGEE in the germline V gene. The CDR3 extends over 16 amino acids. V was clipped by 2 bases and J by 4 bases; unmatched bases: 8.

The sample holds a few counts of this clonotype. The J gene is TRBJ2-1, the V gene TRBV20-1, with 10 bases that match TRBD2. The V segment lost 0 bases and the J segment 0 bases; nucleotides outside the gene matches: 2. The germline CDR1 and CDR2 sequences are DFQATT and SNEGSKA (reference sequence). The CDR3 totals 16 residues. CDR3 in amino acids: CSARDLAGDSYNEQFF. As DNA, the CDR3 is TGCAGTGCTAGAGATCTAGCGGGGGACTCCTACAATGAGCAGTTCTTC.

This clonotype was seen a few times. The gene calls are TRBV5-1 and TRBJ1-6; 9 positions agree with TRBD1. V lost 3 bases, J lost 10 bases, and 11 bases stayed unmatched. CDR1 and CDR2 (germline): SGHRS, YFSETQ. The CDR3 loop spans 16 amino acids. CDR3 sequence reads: CASSWVQVDRGSPLHF. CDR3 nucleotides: TGCGCCAGCAGCTGGGTACAAGTCGACAGGGGGTCACCCCTCCACTTT.

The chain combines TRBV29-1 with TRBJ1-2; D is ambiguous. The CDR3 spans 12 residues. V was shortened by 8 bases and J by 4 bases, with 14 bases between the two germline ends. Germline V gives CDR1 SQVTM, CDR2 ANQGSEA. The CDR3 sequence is CSTGPFTYGYTF. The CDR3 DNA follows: TGCAGCACCGGGCCCTTCACCTATGGCTACACCTTC.

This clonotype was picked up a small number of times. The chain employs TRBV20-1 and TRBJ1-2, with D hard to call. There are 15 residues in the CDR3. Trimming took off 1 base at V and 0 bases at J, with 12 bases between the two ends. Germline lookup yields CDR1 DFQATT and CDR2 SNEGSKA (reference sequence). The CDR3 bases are TGCAGTGCTAGAGGCGGGAGGAGTGCTAACTATGGCTACACCTTC. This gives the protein CSARGGRSANYGYTF.

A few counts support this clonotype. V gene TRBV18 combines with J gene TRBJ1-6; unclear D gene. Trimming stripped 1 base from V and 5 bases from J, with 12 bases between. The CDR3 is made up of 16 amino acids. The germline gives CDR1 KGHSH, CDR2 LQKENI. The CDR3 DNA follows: TGTGCCAGCTCACCACGGGCCGCCAGAGATAATTCACCCCTCCACTTT. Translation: CASSPRAARDNSPLHF.

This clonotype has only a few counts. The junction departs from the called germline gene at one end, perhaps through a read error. For the CDR3, the DNA is TGCAGTGCCAGAGGGGGGCGGGAGCCCTACGAGCAGTACTTC. Protein sequence: CSARGGREPYEQYF. The rearrangement links TRBV20-1 to TRBJ2-7, with TRBD2 as a possible D gene (7 bases). This CDR3 comprises 14 residues. CDR1 and CDR2 (germline): DFQATT, SNEGSKA (reference sequence).

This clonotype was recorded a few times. As DNA, the CDR3 is TGTGCCAGCAGGAGGGACAGGTGGTCCTACGAGCAGTACTTC. Protein: CASRRDRWSYEQYF. This rearrangement joins TRBV12-3 or TRBV12-4 to TRBJ2-7; 8 nucleotides match TRBD1. The CDR3 is made up of 14 amino acids. V lost 6 bases to trimming and J lost 1 base; unmatched junction nucleotides: 5.

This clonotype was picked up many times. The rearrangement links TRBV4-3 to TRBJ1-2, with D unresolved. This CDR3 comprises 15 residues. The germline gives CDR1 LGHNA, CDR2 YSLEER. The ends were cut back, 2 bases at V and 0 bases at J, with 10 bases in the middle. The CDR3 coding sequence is TGCGCCAGCAGCCAACGGCAGAGATCTAACTATGGCTACACCTTC. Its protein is CASSQRQRSNYGYTF.